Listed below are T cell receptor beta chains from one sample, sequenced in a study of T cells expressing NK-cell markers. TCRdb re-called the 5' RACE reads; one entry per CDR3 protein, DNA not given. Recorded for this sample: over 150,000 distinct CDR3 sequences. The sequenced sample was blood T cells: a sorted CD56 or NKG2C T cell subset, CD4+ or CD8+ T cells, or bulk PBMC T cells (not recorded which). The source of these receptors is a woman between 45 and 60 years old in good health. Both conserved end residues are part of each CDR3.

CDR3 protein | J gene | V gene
CASSFPGLVGEQYF | TRBJ2-7 | TRBV12-3/TRBV12-4
CASSQVGGQETQYF | TRBJ2-5 | TRBV14
CASSEKGKGTSAYNEQFF | TRBJ2-1 | TRBV6-1
CASSQELVSNQPQHF | TRBJ1-5 | TRBV3-1
CASSQGRTQETQYF | TRBJ2-5 | TRBV4-1
CASGRDNEQFF | TRBJ2-1 | TRBV11-2
CASSLDQGGSPLHF | TRBJ1-6 | TRBV5-4
CASSYRMANTGELFF | TRBJ2-2 | TRBV28
CASSLARTGVPEAFF | TRBJ1-1 | TRBV7-9
CASRGTHLRNNEQFF | TRBJ2-1 | TRBV12-3/TRBV12-4
CASSARTAYTDTQYF | TRBJ2-3 | TRBV6-1
CASSSTLDSPADTQYF | TRBJ2-3 | TRBV7-9
CASSSPTIQDNTQYF | TRBJ2-3 | TRBV7-9
CASSLLSGMYTGELFF | TRBJ2-2 | TRBV5-6
CASKGYNEQFF | TRBJ2-1 | TRBV11-2
CASRSPGDANTGELFF | TRBJ2-2 | TRBV12-3/TRBV12-4
CASSLFTGSTDTQYF | TRBJ2-3 | TRBV5-6
CASSLPENTGELFF | TRBJ2-2 | TRBV7-9
CATSRVRGVTYNEQFF | TRBJ2-1 | TRBV15
CSVKGGEEYHNEQFF | TRBJ2-1 | TRBV29-1
CASLGADTQYF | TRBJ2-3 | TRBV2
CASSSWGYNTGELFF | TRBJ2-2 | TRBV11-2
CASSVDSSTDTQYF | TRBJ2-3 | TRBV9
CASSVPRDRGNTGELFF | TRBJ2-2 | TRBV7-8
CASTTTAGYNEQFF | TRBJ2-1 | TRBV12-3/TRBV12-4
CASSQDSASYHQPQHF | TRBJ1-5 | TRBV4-1
CASSLSLGAETQYF | TRBJ2-5 | TRBV11-1
CASSKSGGLAGVTDTQYF | TRBJ2-3 | TRBV7-8
CASSVGGGIGELFF | TRBJ2-2 | TRBV9
CASSLGDRPPYEQYF | TRBJ2-7 | TRBV5-1
CSARVSNTEAFF | TRBJ1-1 | TRBV20-1
CASSQDLWTGPGNTIYF | TRBJ1-3 | TRBV3-1
CATLPAAEGTEAFF | TRBJ1-1 | TRBV9
CASSPESRASYWDEQYF | TRBJ2-7 | TRBV5-1
CASSFEGQLTDTQYF | TRBJ2-3 | TRBV5-1
CASSFNRNNEQFF | TRBJ2-1 | TRBV7-9
CATPGDSYNEQFF | TRBJ2-1 | TRBV3-1
CASSFPLDGHPNTGELFF | TRBJ2-2 | TRBV7-8
CASEEGVSYEQYF | TRBJ2-7 | TRBV25-1
CASSQEAYQETQYF | TRBJ2-5 | TRBV4-2
CARGGRLHFYEQYF | TRBJ2-7 | TRBV5-1
CASEGLANEQYF | TRBJ2-7 | TRBV6-6